Shown below are 27 T cell receptor beta chains from a single sample sequenced in a study of blood T cell repertoires in COVID-19. Sequencing was performed with immunoSEQ multiplex PCR; in TCRdb, only in-frame clones are kept and a portion is missing. In the table there are 250,000 to 300,000 clones, over 65% of which are singletons. Sequences were obtained from peripheral blood. These TCRs come from an elderly woman with acute or convalescent COVID-19.

The V call is TRBV27, the J call TRBJ1-3, with no clear D. The CDR3 length is 15 residues. Germline loops: CDR1 MNHEY, CDR2 SMNVEV (reference sequence). V shed 5 bases and J shed 0 bases, with 11 bases lying between them. Here the CDR3 reads CASSKRQSSGNTIYF. Written as DNA, the CDR3 is TGTGCCAGCAGTAAGAGACAAAGCTCTGGAAACACCATATATTTT.

V gene TRBV18 combines with J gene TRBJ2-4; 9 nucleotides line up with TRBD1. Per the germline V gene, CDR1 is KGHSH and CDR2 is LQKENI. The V segment lost 3 bases and the J segment 4 bases; nucleotides outside the gene matches: 1. The CDR3 has 14 residues. The CDR3, as DNA: TGTGCCAGCTCACCGACAGGGGGTAAAAACATTCAGTACTTC. Its protein is CASSPTGGKNIQYF.

This chain joins TRBV6-5 and TRBJ1-2; D uncertain. In germline, CDR1 is MNHEY, CDR2 SVGAGI. V lost 6 bases, J lost 3 bases, and 11 bases lay in between. This CDR3 has 13 amino acids. In DNA form, the CDR3 reads TGTGCCAGCAGACCGGTGGAGTACTATGGCTACACCTTC. Protein sequence: CASRPVEYYGYTF.

The chain is built from TRBV7-2 and TRBJ1-2, with TRBD1 matching over 8 bases. Per germline, CDR1 SGHTA and CDR2 FQGNSA. The CDR3 runs to 15 residues. V lost 3 bases, J lost 2 bases, and 5 bases stayed unmatched. CDR3 nucleotides: TGTGCCAGCAGCTTCGACAGGGGAGGGAACTATGGCTACACCTTC. This translates into CASSFDRGGNYGYTF.

The chain combines TRBV3-1 (or the pseudogene TRBV3-2) with TRBJ2-5, with D possibly TRBD2 on 6 matching bases. V was pared by 4 bases and J by 2 bases, with 14 bases between. Germline CDR1 LGHDT, CDR2 YNNKEL (reference sequence). The CDR3 has 15 residues. The chain's CDR3 is CASSLGGLQQETQYF. The CDR3 DNA follows: TGTGCCAGCAGCCTAGGAGGGTTACAACAAGAGACCCAGTACTTC.

The chain combines TRBV7-8 with TRBJ1-6, with 9 bases fitting TRBD1. The V segment lost 2 bases and the J segment 9 bases; nucleotides outside the gene matches: 14. This CDR3 is built from 18 residues. Germline CDR1 reads SGHVS; CDR2 reads FQNEAQ. The CDR3: CASSLLVLRGTGSSPLHF. In nucleotides, the CDR3 is TGTGCCAGCAGCTTATTGGTGCTGCGAGGGACAGGGAGTTCACCCCTCCACTTT.

The chain links TRBV18 to TRBJ2-3; TRBD2 aligns across 12 bases. The length of the CDR3 is 20 residues. Looked up from germline, CDR1 is KGHSH and CDR2 is LQKENI. The V segment lost 2 bases and the J segment 2 bases; nucleotides outside the gene matches: 14. The CDR3 region is CASSPIPPPTSGGNTDTQYF. The CDR3 DNA follows: TGTGCCAGCTCACCAATACCCCCCCCGACTAGCGGGGGAAACACAGATACGCAGTATTTT.

This clone was detected only once. The J gene is TRBJ2-7, the V gene TRBV7-8; D perhaps matches TRBD1 (6 bases). Between the trimmed V and J ends, which lost 5 bases and 6 bases, there was a span of 11 bases. Per the germline V gene, CDR1 is SGHVS and CDR2 is FQNEAQ. The CDR3 runs to 12 residues. CDR3 nucleotides: TGTGCCAGCAGCCCACAGGGTTTCGAGCAGTACTTC. Translation gives CASSPQGFEQYF. The variable domain in full, completed from reference TRBV7-8 and TRBJ2-7, reads GAGVSQSPRYKVAKRGQDVALRCDPISGHVSLFWYQQALGQGPEFLTYFQNEAQLDKSGLPSDRFFAERPEGSVSTLKIQRTQQEDSAVYLCASSPQGFEQYFGPGTRLTVT.

The chain combines TRBV6-5 with TRBJ1-1; D is uncertain. CDR3 length: 12 amino acids. Germline V gene lookup returns CDR1 MNHEY and CDR2 SVGAGI. The V gene lost 6 bases and the J gene lost 0 bases, with 5 bases spanning the gap. In DNA form, the CDR3 reads TGTGCCAGCAGCCTATTGAACACTGAAGCTTTCTTT. Its protein is CASSLLNTEAFF.

The rearrangement uses TRBV24-1 and TRBJ2-1; D is possibly TRBD2 (6 bases). The CDR3 has 12 residues. The V gene's germline CDR1 is KGHDR and CDR2 SFDVKD. V was shortened by 3 bases and J by 12 bases, with 11 bases between the two germline ends. This CDR3 is CATSDPGLRQFF. DNA for the CDR3: TGTGCCACCAGTGATCCGGGACTTCGGCAGTTCTTC.

The V and J genes are TRBV7-9 and TRBJ1-4; D call uncertain. CDR1 is SEHNR, CDR2 FQNEAQ, per germline (reference sequence). Between the trimmed V and J ends, which lost 3 bases and 3 bases, there was a span of 5 bases. The length of the CDR3 is 13 residues. CDR3 residues: CASSFSANEKLFF. CDR3 sequence (DNA): TGTGCCAGCAGCTTTTCGGCTAATGAAAAACTGTTTTTT.

V and J are TRBV7-9 and TRBJ2-2, with 7 positions matching TRBD1. The V gene end was trimmed by 1 base and the J gene end by 4 bases; junction bases not matched to a gene: 0. CDR3 length: 14 residues. Germline loops: CDR1 SEHNR, CDR2 FQNEAQ (reference sequence). CDR3 residues: CASSLGTGTGELFF. Here the CDR3 DNA reads TGTGCCAGCAGCTTAGGGACAGGCACCGGGGAGCTGTTTTTT.

The chain couples TRBV11-2 to TRBJ2-1; 10 bases align to TRBD2. V trimming: 2 bases; J trimming: 4 bases; junction bases outside the gene matches: 11. CDR1 SGHAT and CDR2 FQNNGV come from the germline V gene. CDR3 length equals 18 residues. The CDR3 sequence: CASSLHRGGSGRYNEQFF. CDR3 in DNA: TGTGCCAGCAGCTTACACAGAGGGGGTAGCGGGAGGTACAATGAGCAGTTCTTC.

The chain uses TRBV7-9 and TRBJ1-6; D may be TRBD1 (5 bases). V lost 7 bases and J 12 bases, leaving 22 bases between the germline ends. This CDR3 spans 15 amino acids. CDR1 is SEHNR, CDR2 FQNEAQ, per germline (reference sequence). The CDR3 loop is CASTPRGAPGGPLHF. CDR3 nucleotide sequence: TGTGCCAGCACCCCAAGAGGGGCCCCGGGGGGACCCCTCCACTTT.

This clone was observed a few times. The chain combines TRBV3-1 (or the pseudogene TRBV3-2) with TRBJ2-5, with a tentative D call TRBD2 (5 bases). The V gene lost 0 bases and the J gene lost 3 bases, with 17 bases spanning the gap. Germline values: CDR1 LGHDT, CDR2 YNNKEL (reference sequence). The CDR3 runs 17 residues. The CDR3 coding sequence is TGTGCCAGCAGCCAAGATCTGGCTAGCTCGAGAGAAGAGACCCAGTACTTC. Amino acid sequence: CASSQDLASSREETQYF.

This clone was detected a few times. CDR3 amino acids: CASSYRKGRVTEAFF. The CDR3 nucleotides read TGTGCCAGCAGTTACCGTAAGGGGAGGGTCACTGAAGCTTTCTTT. The chain combines TRBV6-2 or TRBV6-3 with TRBJ1-1, with D possibly matching TRBD1 (5 bases). The CDR3 covers 15 residues. V lost 2 bases to trimming and J lost 4 bases, with 14 bases between them. In germline, CDR1 is MNHEY, CDR2 SVGEGT.

J is TRBJ2-1 and V is TRBV7-2; maybe TRBD2 (7 bases). The V gene lost 1 base and the J gene lost 3 bases, with 16 bases spanning the gap. Germline CDR1 reads SGHTA; CDR2 reads FQGNSA. The CDR3 loop spans 17 amino acids. CDR3 sequence (DNA): TGTGCCAGCAGCTTAGTTATGGGGGGGGGCTTCTACAATGAGCAGTTCTTC. It is translated as CASSLVMGGGFYNEQFF.

The chain uses TRBV4-1 and TRBJ2-6, with D perhaps matching TRBD1 (6 bases). V lost 1 base and J lost 2, with 9 bases in between. The CDR3 is made up of 16 amino acids. Germline lookup yields CDR1 MGHRA and CDR2 YSYEKL. In DNA form, the CDR3 reads TGCGCCAGCAGCCAAGTTGGGGGCGCTGGGGCCAACGTCCTGACTTTC. Its translation: CASSQVGGAGANVLTF.

This clone was seen once. The chain has TRBV7-8 and TRBJ1-4, with D uncertain. The ends were cut back, 1 base at V and 7 bases at J, with 13 bases in the middle. CDR3 length equals 15 residues. Germline V gene lookup returns CDR1 SGHVS and CDR2 FQNEAQ. The CDR3 protein is CASSLDPAVSEKLFF. The DNA of the CDR3 is TGTGCCAGCAGCTTAGATCCCGCCGTGAGTGAAAAACTGTTTTTT.

The chain is built from TRBV7-2 and TRBJ1-3; 7 bases agree with TRBD1. Germline CDR1 SGHTA, CDR2 FQGNSA. The CDR3 contains 14 residues. V lost 5 bases, J lost 4 bases, and 5 bases stayed unmatched. CDR3 DNA: TGTGCCAGCAGCCACCGGGACAGAGGAAACACCATATATTTT. Its translation: CASSHRDRGNTIYF.

The rearrangement uses TRBV19 and TRBJ2-2, with a tentative D call TRBD2 (5 bases). Germline V gene lookup returns CDR1 LNHDA and CDR2 SQIVND (reference sequence). The V and J ends lost 7 bases and 6 bases respectively, with 9 bases between them. The CDR3 runs 12 residues. CDR3 DNA sequence: TGTGCCAGTACCTGGGGAGCCGGGGAGCTGTTTTTT. Translated, it gives CASTWGAGELFF.

The rearrangement links TRBV5-1 to TRBJ1-2, with TRBD1 matching 8 bases. Germline V gives CDR1 SGHRS, CDR2 YFSETQ. J was trimmed by 2 bases and V by 0 bases; bases with no gene match: 3. This CDR3 spans 15 amino acids. The CDR3 loop is CASSLAAGGNYGYTF. CDR3 in DNA: TGCGCCAGCAGCTTGGCAGCAGGGGGCAACTATGGCTACACCTTC.

V usage is TRBV5-1 and J usage is TRBJ1-1; 9 positions agree with TRBD1. V shed 4 bases and J 7 bases; nucleotides not matched to a gene: 8. The CDR3 has 14 amino acids. From germline, CDR1 is SGHRS and CDR2 YFSETQ. The CDR3 nucleotides read TGCGCCAGCAGCCGAGGGACAGGGAATAATGAAGCTTTCTTT. Translated: CASSRGTGNNEAFF.

V usage is TRBV2 and J usage is TRBJ2-7; TRBD2 aligns across 13 bases. The junction had 8 bases not matched to a gene; V was cut back by 7 bases and J by 5 bases. CDR3 length equals 15 residues. CDR1 is SNHLY, CDR2 FYNNEI, per germline. CDR3 loop: CASTQTSGGSHEQYF. DNA of the CDR3: TGTGCCAGCACCCAGACTAGCGGGGGGTCCCACGAGCAGTACTTC.

The chain has TRBV15 and TRBJ1-1; TRBD1 aligns across 8 bases. The germline V gene has CDR1 LNHNV and CDR2 YYDKDF (reference sequence). CDR3 length: 14 amino acids. J lost 12 bases, V lost 3 bases, and 12 bases had no gene match. The DNA for the CDR3 is TGTGCCACCAGCAGGGGTCTCGGACAGGGCGGAACTTTCTTT. It specifies CATSRGLGQGGTFF.

For the CDR3, the DNA is TGTGCCTCCGGGAAAGCCCGGAGCTCCTACAATGAGCAGTTCTTC. Its translation is CASGKARSSYNEQFF. The chain has TRBV30 and TRBJ2-1; D is possibly TRBD2 (5 bases). The length of the CDR3 is 15 residues. CDR1 and CDR2 from the germline V gene are GTSNPN and SVGIG (reference sequence). Trimming left V 7 bases short and J 0 bases short, with 16 bases between.

The V gene is TRBV10-2, the J gene TRBJ1-1; D is perhaps TRBD1 (5 bases). This CDR3 spans 14 amino acids. Germline CDR1 WSHSY, CDR2 SAAADI. The V end lost 7 bases, the J end lost 2 bases, and 14 bases lay between the germline ends. The CDR3: CASKGVGLNTEAFF. CDR3 coding DNA: TGCGCCAGCAAAGGCGTGGGGCTAAACACTGAAGCTTTCTTT.